The source of this T cell receptor (beta chain) is a study of T cells in Graves' hyperthyroidism and ophthalmopathy. Findings of the study overall: The model forecast ophthalmopathy, anticipating it by a median approximately 7 months before onset. Blood also contained most expanded thyroid clonotypes above 0.001.

Turning to this clonotype: What it recognizes is unknown.

Germline lookup yields CDR1 MNHNS and CDR2 SASEGT. The CDR3 is 15 amino acids. Trimming removed 2 bases from V and 5 bases from J; junction bases left unmatched: 3. Using RNA transcripts as the source, TCR beta CDR3 regions were amplified. Researchers ran a first-round RT-PCR on the TCR CDR3 using the HTBI primer set. TCRdb ran MiXCR on the multiplex PCR reads and lists one entry per CDR3 protein. Found here are under 600,000 distinct CDR3 sequences, approximately 16% of them singletons; the top ten hold 3% to 4%. Ophthalmopathy cases scored 3 or more on the Clinical Activity Score and 4 or more on NOSPECS grade, with duration below 3 months.

The J gene is TRBJ1-5, the V gene TRBV6-1, with 10 positions matching TRBD1. Sequencing input: blood. The sequence came from a woman aged 35 to 49 with Graves' ophthalmopathy. The CDR3 coding sequence is TGTGCCAGCAGTGAATTGGGACAGGGGTATCAGCCCCAGCATTTT. As protein: CASSELGQGYQPQHF.